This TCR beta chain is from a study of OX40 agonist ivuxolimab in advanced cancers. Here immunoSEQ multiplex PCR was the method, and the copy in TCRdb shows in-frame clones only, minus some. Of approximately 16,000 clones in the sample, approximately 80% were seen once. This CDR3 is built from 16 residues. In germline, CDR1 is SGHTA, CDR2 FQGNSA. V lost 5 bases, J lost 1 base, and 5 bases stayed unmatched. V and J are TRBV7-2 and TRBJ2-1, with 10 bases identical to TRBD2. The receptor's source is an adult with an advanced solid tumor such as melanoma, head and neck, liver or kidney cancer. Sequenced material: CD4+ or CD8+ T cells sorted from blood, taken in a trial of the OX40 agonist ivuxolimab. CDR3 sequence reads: CASSPYSGGSYNEQFF. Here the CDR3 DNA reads TGTGCCAGCAGCCCATATAGCGGGGGGTCCTACAATGAGCAGTTCTTC.